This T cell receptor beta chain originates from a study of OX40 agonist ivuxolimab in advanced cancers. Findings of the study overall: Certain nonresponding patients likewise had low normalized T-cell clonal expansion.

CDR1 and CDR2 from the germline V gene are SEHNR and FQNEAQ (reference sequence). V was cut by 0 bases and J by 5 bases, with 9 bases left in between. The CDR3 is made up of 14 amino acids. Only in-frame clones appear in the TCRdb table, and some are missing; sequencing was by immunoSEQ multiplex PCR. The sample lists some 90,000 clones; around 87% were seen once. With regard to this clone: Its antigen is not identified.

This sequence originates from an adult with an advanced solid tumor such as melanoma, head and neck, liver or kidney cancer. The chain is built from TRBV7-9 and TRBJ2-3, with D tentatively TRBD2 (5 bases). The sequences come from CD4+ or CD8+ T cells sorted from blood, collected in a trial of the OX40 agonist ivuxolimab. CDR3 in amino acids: CASSLARAGDTQYF. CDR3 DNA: TGTGCCAGCAGCTTAGCGAGGGCGGGAGATACGCAGTATTTT. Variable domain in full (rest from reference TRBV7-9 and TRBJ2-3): DTGVSQNPRHKITKRGQNVTFRCDPISEHNRLYWYRQTLGQGPEFLTYFQNEAQLEKSRLLSDRFSAERPKGSFSTLEIQRTEQGDSAMYLCASSLARAGDTQYFGPGTRLTVL.